This T cell receptor beta chain was identified during a study of cytomegalovirus exposure and HLA in healthy donors. Vbeta (60) and Jbeta (13) primers were used in the PCR. The protocol was immunoSEQ multiplex PCR, while the TCRdb copy is restricted to in-frame clones and leaves out a portion. The table has tens of thousands of clones, 75% to 85% seen once; the top ten hold 5.5% to 7%. The germline CDR1 and CDR2 sequences are ENHRY and SYGVKD. Trimming removed 4 bases from V and 2 bases from J; junction bases left unmatched: 6. The CDR3 spans 15 residues. The gene calls are TRBV10-3 and TRBJ2-7; TRBD1 aligns across 9 bases. The sequenced material came from PBMCs. The clonotype originates from a male donor in good health and CMV-seronegative. The CDR3 nucleotides read TGTGCCATCAGTGGAGCGGACAGGGGAACCTACGAGCAGTACTTC. As protein: CAISGADRGTYEQYF.